This TCR beta chain was captured in a study of shared clonotypes between healthy human individuals. At the level of the study: Per-donor plates numbered three CD4 naive, three CD4 memory, two CD8 naive and one CD8 memory.

Using 200 ng DNA, some 30,000 T cell genomes, the sorted-subset replicate PCRs were run. The assay was immunoSEQ multiplex PCR, and TCRdb's table has in-frame clones only and misses some. This sample yields under 600,000 clones, of which 97% are seen a single time; roughly 0.05% belongs to the top ten. This receptor was taken from a woman younger than 45 in good health. The sample consisted of naive CD4+ T cells sorted from blood. The sample's subset: CD45RA+ positively selected.

The CDR3, as DNA: TGTGCCAGCAGCCCGGGACTCAACACCGGGGAGCTGTTTTTT. This sequence encodes CASSPGLNTGELFF. This chain uses TRBV5-4 with TRBJ2-2; TRBD2 is a possible D gene (6 bases). Germline CDR1 reads SGHNT; CDR2 reads YYREEE (reference sequence). V lost 4 bases to trimming and J lost 2 bases, with 9 bases between them. The CDR3 runs to 14 residues.